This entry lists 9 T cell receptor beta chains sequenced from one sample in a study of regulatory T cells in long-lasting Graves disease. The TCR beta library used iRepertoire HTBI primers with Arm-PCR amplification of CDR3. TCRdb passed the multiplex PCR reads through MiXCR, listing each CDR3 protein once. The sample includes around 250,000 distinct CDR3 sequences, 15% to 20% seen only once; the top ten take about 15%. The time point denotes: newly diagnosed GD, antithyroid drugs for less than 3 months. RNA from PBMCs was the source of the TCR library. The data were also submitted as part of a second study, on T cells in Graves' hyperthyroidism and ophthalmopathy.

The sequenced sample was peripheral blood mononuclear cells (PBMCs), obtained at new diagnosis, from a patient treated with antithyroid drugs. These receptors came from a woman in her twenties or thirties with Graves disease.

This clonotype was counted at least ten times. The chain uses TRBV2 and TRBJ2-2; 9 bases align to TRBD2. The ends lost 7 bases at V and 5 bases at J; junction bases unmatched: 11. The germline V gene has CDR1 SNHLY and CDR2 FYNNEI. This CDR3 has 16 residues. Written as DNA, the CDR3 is TGTGCCAGCATTGGGTCTAGCGGGGTCGGTACCGGGGAGCTGTTTTTT. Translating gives CASIGSSGVGTGELFF.

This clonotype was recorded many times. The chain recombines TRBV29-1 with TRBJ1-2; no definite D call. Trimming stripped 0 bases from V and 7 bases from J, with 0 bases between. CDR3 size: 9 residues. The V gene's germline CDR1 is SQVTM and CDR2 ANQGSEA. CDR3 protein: CSVEDGYTF. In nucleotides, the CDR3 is TGCAGCGTTGAAGATGGCTACACCTTC.

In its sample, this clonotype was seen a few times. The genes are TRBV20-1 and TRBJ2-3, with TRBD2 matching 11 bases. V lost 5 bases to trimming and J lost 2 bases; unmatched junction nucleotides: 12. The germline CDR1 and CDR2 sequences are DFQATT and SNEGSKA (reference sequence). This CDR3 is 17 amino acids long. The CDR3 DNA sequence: TGCAGTGCTCACGCCTTACTAGCGGGGGAGTCCACAGATACGCAGTATTTT. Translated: CSAHALLAGESTDTQYF.

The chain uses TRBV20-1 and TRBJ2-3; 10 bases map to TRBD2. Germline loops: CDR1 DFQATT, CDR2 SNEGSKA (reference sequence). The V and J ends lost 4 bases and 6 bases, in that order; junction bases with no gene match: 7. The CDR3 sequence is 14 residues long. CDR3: CSATASGGGDTQYF. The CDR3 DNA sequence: TGCAGTGCTACGGCTAGCGGGGGAGGGGATACGCAGTATTTT.

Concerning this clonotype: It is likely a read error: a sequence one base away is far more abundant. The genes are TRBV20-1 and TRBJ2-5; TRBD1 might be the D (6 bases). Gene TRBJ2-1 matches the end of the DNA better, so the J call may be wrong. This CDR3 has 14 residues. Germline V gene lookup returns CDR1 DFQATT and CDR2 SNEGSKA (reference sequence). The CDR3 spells CSAMNQQGYNEQFF. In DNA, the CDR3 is TGCAGTGCAATGAATCAACAGGGATACAATGAGCAGTTCTTC.

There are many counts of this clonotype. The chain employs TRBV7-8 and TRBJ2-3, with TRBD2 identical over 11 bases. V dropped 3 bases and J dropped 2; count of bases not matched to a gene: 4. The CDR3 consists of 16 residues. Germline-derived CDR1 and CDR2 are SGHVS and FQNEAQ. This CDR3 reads CASSFILAGVTDTQYF. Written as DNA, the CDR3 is TGTGCCAGCAGCTTCATACTAGCGGGGGTCACAGATACGCAGTATTTT. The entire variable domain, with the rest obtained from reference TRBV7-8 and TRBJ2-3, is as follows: GAGVSQSPRYKVAKRGQDVALRCDPISGHVSLFWYQQALGQGPEFLTYFQNEAQLDKSGLPSDRFFAERPEGSVSTLKIQRTQQEDSAVYLCASSFILAGVTDTQYFGPGTRLTVL.

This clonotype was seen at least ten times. The CDR3 spells CSARLLAGLMYEQYF. The DNA for the CDR3 is TGCAGTGCTAGACTACTAGCGGGGTTGATGTACGAGCAGTACTTC. The chain joins TRBV20-1 to TRBJ2-7; TRBD2 agrees at 10 bases. The V segment lost 2 bases and the J segment 4 bases; nucleotides outside the gene matches: 8. This CDR3 spans 15 amino acids. Germline V gene data show CDR1 as DFQATT and CDR2 as SNEGSKA (reference sequence).

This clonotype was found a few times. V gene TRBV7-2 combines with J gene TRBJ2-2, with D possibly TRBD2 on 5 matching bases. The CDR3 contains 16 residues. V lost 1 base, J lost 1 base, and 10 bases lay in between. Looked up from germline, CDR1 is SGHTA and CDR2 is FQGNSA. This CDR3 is CASSLGGNQNTGELFF. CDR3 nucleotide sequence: TGTGCCAGCAGCTTAGGAGGGAATCAGAACACCGGGGAGCTGTTTTTT.

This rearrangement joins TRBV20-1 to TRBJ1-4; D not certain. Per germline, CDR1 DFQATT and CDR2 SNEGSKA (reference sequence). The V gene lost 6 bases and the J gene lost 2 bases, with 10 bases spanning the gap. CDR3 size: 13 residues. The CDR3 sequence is CSASRTTNEKLFF. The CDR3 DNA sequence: TGCAGTGCCTCCAGGACGACTAATGAAAAACTGTTTTTT.